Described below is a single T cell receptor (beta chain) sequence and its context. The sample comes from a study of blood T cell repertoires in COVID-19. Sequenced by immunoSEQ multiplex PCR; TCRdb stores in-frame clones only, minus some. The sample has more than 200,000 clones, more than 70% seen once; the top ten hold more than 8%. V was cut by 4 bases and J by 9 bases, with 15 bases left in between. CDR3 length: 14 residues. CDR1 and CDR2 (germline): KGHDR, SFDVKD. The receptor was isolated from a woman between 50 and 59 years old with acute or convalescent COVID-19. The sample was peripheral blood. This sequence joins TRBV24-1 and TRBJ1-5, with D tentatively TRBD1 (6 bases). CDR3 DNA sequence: TGTGCCACCAGTGAAGGGACATTTCGTTGGCCCCAGCATTTT. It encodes CATSEGTFRWPQHF.